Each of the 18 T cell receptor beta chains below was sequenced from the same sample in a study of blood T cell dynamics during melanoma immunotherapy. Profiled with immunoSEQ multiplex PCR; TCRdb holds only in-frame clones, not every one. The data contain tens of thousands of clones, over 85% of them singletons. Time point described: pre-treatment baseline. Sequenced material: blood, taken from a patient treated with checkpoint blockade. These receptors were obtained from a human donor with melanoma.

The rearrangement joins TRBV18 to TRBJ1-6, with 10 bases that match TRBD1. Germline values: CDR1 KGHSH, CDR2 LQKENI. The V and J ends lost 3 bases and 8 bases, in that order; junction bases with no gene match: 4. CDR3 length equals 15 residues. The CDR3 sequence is CASSPLGTGDSPLHF. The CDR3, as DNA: TGTGCCAGCTCACCCCTTGGGACAGGGGATTCACCCCTCCACTTT.

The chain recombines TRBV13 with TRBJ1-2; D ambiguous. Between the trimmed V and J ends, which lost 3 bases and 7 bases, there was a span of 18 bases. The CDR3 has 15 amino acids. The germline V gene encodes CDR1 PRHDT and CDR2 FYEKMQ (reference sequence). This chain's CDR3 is CASSFSRFRGGGYTF. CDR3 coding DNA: TGTGCCAGCAGCTTTTCCCGGTTTAGAGGTGGTGGCTACACCTTC. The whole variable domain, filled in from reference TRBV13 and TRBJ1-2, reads AAGVIQSPRHLIKEKRETATLKCYPIPRHDTVYWYQQGPGQDPQFLISFYEKMQSDKGSIPDRFSAQQFSDYHSELNMSSLELGDSALYFCASSFSRFRGGGYTFGSGTRLTVV.

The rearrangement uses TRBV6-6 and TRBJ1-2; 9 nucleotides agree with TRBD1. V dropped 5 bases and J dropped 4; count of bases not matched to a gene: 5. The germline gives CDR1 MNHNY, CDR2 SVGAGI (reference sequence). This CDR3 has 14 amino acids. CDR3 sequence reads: CASSPGTGSYGYTF. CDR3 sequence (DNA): TGTGCCAGCAGTCCCGGGACAGGGAGCTATGGCTACACCTTC.

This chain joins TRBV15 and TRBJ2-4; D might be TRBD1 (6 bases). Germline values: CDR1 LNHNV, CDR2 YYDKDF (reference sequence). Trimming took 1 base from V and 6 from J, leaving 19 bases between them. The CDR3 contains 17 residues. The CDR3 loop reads CATSRVGYREGGNIQYF. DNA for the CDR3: TGTGCCACCAGCAGAGTGGGCTACAGGGAAGGAGGAAACATTCAGTACTTC.

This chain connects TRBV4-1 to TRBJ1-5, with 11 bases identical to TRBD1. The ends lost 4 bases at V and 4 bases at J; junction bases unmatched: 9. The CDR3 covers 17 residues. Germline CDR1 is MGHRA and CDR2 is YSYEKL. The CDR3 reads CASSRGFGQGANQPQHF. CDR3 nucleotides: TGCGCCAGCAGCCGAGGATTCGGACAGGGGGCGAATCAGCCCCAGCATTTT.

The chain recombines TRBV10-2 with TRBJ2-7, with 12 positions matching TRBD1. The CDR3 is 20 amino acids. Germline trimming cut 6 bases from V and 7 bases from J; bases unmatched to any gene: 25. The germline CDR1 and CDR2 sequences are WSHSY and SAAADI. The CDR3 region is CASSDLPRGPPGQGAREQYF. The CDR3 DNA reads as TGCGCCAGCAGCGACCTCCCAAGGGGTCCCCCGGGACAGGGGGCGCGGGAGCAGTACTTC.

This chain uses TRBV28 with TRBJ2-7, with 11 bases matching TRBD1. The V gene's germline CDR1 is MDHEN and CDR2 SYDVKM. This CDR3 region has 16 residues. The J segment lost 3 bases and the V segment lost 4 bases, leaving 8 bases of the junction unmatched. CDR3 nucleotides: TGTGCCAGCAGTTCAGGGACAGGGGGGACATACTACGAGCAGTACTTC. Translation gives CASSSGTGGTYYEQYF.

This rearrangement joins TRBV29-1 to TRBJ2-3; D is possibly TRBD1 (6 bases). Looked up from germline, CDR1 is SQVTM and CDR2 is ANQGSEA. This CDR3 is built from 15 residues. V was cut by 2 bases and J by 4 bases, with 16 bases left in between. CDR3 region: CSVELSGVPPDTQYF. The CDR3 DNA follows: TGCAGCGTTGAATTATCAGGGGTCCCCCCAGATACGCAGTATTTT.

CDR3 DNA sequence: TGTGCCTGGAGTGTACAGGGGGGGCGGGGAGCTTTCTTT. This codes for CAWSVQGGRGAFF. The chain couples TRBV30 to TRBJ1-1; 8 positions agree with TRBD1. The germline CDR1 and CDR2 sequences are GTSNPN and SVGIG (reference sequence). The CDR3 has 13 residues. V dropped 0 bases and J dropped 10; count of bases not matched to a gene: 7.

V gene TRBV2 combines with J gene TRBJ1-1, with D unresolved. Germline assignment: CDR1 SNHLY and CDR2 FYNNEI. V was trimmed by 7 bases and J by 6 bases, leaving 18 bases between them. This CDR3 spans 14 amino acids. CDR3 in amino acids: CASIPRPEVPEAFF. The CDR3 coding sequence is TGTGCCAGCATCCCCCGTCCGGAGGTTCCTGAAGCTTTCTTT.

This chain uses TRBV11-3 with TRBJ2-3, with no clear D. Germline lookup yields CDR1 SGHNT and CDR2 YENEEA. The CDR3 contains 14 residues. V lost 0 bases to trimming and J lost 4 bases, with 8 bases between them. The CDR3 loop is CASSLDRLSDTQYF. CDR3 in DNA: TGTGCCAGCAGCTTAGATCGGTTGTCAGATACGCAGTATTTT.

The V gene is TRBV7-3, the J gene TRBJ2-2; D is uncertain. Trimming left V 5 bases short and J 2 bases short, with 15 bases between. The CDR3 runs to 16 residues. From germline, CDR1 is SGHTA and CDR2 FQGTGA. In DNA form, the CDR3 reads TGTGCCAGCAGCCCGCAAGCCCAGGTCAACACCGGGGAGCTGTTTTTT. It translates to CASSPQAQVNTGELFF.

CDR3 residues: CSVATSGKGDTQYF. CDR3 DNA: TGCAGCGTCGCTACTAGCGGGAAGGGCGATACGCAGTATTTT. The chain joins TRBV29-1 to TRBJ2-3, with TRBD2 identical over 10 bases. Trimming took 6 bases from V and 6 from J; bases not matched to a gene: 9. This CDR3 region has 14 residues. The germline V gene encodes CDR1 SQVTM and CDR2 ANQGSEA.

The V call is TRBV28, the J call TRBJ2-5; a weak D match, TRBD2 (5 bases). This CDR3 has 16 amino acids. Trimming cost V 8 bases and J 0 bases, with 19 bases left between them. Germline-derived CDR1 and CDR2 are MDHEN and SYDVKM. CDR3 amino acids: CASSLKDSWYQETQYF. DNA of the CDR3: TGTGCCAGCTCACTAAAGGACTCTTGGTACCAAGAGACCCAGTACTTC.

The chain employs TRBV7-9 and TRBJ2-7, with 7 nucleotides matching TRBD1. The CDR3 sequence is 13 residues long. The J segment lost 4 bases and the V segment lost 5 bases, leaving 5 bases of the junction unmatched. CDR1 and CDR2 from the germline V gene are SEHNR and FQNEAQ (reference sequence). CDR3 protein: CASSPSQGYEQYF. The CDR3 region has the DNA TGTGCCAGCAGCCCCTCACAGGGGTACGAGCAGTACTTC.

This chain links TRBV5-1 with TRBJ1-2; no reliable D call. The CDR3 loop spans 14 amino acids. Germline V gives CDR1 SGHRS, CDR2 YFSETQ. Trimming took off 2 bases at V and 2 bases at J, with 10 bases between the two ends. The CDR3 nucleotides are TGCGCCAGCAGCTTAAATGGTGAGAACTATGGCTACACCTTC. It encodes CASSLNGENYGYTF.

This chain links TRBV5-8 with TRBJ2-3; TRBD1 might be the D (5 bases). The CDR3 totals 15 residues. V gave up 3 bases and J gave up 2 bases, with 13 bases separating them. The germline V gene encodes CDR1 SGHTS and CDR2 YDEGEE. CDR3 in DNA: TGTGCCAGCAGCTGGGGCTACTTGAACACAGATACGCAGTATTTT. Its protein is CASSWGYLNTDTQYF.

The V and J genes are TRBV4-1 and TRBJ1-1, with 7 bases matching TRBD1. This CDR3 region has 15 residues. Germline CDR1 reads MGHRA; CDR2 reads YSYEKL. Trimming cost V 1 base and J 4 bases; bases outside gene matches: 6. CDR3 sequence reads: CASSQVQTGTTEAFF. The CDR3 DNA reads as TGCGCCAGCAGCCAAGTTCAGACAGGGACCACTGAAGCTTTCTTT.